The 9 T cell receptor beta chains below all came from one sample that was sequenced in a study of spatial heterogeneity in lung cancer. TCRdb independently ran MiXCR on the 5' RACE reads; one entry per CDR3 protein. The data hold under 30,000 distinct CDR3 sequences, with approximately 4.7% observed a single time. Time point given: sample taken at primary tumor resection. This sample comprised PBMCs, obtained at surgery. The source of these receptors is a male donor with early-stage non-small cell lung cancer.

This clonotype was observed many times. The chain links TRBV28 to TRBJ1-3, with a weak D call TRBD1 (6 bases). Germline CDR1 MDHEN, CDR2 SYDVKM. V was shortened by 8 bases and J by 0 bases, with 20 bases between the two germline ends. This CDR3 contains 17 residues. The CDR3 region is CASVSGGAGSSGNTIYF. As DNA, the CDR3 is TGTGCCAGCGTTAGTGGGGGGGCTGGAAGCTCTGGAAACACCATATATTTT.

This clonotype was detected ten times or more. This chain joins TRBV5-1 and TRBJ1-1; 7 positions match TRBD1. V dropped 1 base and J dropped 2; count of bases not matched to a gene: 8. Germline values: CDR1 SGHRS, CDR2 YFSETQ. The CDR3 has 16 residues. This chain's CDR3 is CASSLPLGTANTEAFF. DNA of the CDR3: TGCGCCAGCAGCTTGCCGCTCGGGACAGCCAACACTGAAGCTTTCTTT.

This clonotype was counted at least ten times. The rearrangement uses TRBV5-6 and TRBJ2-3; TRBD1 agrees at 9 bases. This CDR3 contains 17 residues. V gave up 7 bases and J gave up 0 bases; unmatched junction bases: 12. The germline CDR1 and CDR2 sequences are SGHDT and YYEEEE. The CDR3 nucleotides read TGTGCCAGCCGCCCCGGGACAGGGTTCTCCAGCACAGATACGCAGTATTTT. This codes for CASRPGTGFSSTDTQYF.

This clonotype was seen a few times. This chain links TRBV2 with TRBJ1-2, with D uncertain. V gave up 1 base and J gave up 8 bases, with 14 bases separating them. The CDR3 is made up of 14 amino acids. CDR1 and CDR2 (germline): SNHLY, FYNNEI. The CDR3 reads CASSEVNGRSGYTF. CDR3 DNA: TGTGCCAGCAGTGAAGTTAACGGCCGCTCGGGCTACACCTTC.

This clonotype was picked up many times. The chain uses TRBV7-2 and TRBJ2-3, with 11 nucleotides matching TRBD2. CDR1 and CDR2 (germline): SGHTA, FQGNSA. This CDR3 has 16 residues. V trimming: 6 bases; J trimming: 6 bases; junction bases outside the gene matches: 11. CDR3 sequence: CASSLTSGGPGDTQYF. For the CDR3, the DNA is TGTGCCAGCAGTTTAACTAGCGGGGGTCCAGGGGATACGCAGTATTTT.

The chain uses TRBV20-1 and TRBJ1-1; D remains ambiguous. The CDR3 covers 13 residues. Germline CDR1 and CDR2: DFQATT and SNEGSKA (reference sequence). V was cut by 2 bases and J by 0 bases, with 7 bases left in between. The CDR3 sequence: CSARSQMNTEAFF. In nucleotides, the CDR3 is TGCAGTGCTAGATCGCAGATGAACACTGAAGCTTTCTTT.

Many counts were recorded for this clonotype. The CDR3 region is CASSFLSGFEKLFF. The CDR3 DNA reads TGTGCCAGCAGTTTCTTGTCGGGGTTTGAAAAACTGTTTTTT. The genes are TRBV28 and TRBJ1-4; D is uncertain. V was pared by 3 bases and J by 7 bases, with 12 bases between. The CDR3 has 14 residues. The V gene's germline CDR1 is MDHEN and CDR2 SYDVKM. The entire variable domain, with the rest obtained from reference TRBV28 and TRBJ1-4, is as follows: DVKVTQSSRYLVKRTGEKVFLECVQDMDHENMFWYRQDPGLGLRLIYFSYDVKMKEKGDIPEGYSVSREKKERFSLILESASTNQTSMYLCASSFLSGFEKLFFGSGTQLSVL.

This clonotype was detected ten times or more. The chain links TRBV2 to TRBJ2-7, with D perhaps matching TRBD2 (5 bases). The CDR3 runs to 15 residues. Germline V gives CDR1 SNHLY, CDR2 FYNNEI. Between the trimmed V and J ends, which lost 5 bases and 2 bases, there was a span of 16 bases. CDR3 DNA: TGTGCCAGCAGTATCGGCGGAGGTCCCACCTACGAGCAGTACTTC. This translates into CASSIGGGPTYEQYF. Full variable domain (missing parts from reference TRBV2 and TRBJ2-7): EPEVTQTPSHQVTQMGQEVILRCVPISNHLYFYWYRQILGQKVEFLVSFYNNEISEKSEIFDDQFSVERPDGSNFTLKIRSTKLEDSAMYFCASSIGGGPTYEQYFGPGTRLTVT.

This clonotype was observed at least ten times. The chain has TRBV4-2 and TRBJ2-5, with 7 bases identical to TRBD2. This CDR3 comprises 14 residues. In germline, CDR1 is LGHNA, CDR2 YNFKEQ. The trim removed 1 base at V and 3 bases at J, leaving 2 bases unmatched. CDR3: CASSQGAGEETQYF. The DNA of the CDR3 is TGTGCCAGCAGCCAAGGGGCGGGAGAAGAGACCCAGTACTTC.